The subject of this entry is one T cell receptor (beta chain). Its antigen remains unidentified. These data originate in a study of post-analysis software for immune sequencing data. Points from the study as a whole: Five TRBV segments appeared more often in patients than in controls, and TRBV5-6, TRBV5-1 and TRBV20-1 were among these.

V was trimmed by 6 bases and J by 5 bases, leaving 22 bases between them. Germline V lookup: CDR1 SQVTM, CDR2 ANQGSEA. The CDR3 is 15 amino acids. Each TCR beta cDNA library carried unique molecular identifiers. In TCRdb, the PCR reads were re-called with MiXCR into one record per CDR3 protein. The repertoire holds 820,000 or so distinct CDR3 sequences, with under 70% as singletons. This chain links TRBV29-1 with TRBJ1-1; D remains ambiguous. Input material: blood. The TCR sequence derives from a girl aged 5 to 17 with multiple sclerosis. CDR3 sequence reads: CSVAGTGVGETEAFF. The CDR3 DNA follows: TGCAGCGTCGCCGGTACGGGCGTTGGGGAGACTGAAGCTTTCTTT.